The 29 T cell receptor beta chains below were found in one sample sequenced in a study of preoperative IRX-2 immunotherapy in early breast cancer (dated by TCRdb to between 2017 and 2020). The treatment or condition label corresponds to: preoperative locoregional IRX-2 cytokine immunotherapy. Library preparation employed the immunoSEQ multiplex PCR assay. TCRdb re-hosts the immuneACCESS table, in-frame sequences only. Its copies lack some clones; in the studies checked, an unresolved V gene accounts for under half of them, and the cause for the rest is not known. This sample gives about 62,000 clones in total; approximately 93% of them show up just once. Together, the top ten hold 1.5% to 2% of the sample. The sample was acquired from a patient treated with IRX-2 immunotherapy. All receptors come from a human donor with breast cancer.

J is TRBJ2-5 and V is TRBV10-2, with TRBD2 identical over 12 bases. The last part of the DNA fits TRBJ2-7 better; the J call may be wrong. The CDR3 has 14 residues. CDR1 is WSHSY, CDR2 SAAADI, per germline. As DNA, the CDR3 is TGCGCCAGCTTACTAGCGGGGGGCAACTACGAGCAGTACTTC. It yields the protein CASLLAGGNYEQYF.

The J gene is TRBJ2-3, the V gene TRBV4-2, with 7 bases that match TRBD2. Germline values: CDR1 LGHNA, CDR2 YNFKEQ. V trimming: 2 bases; J trimming: 3 bases; junction bases outside the gene matches: 8. The length of the CDR3 is 16 residues. The DNA for the CDR3 is TGTGCCAGCAGCCAACATTCGGGCGGGGGTACAGATACGCAGTATTTT. As protein: CASSQHSGGGTDTQYF.

The chain joins TRBV27 to TRBJ2-7; D is uncertain. The germline gives CDR1 MNHEY, CDR2 SMNVEV (reference sequence). The germline V and J ends were trimmed by 5 bases and 4 bases, with 12 bases remaining between them. The CDR3 runs 13 residues. CDR3 amino acids: CASSPGGVYEQYF. The DNA of the CDR3 is TGTGCCAGCAGTCCCGGTGGGGTTTACGAGCAGTACTTC.

V is TRBV29-1 and J is TRBJ2-7; D may be TRBD2 (6 bases). Trimming cost V 3 bases and J 6 bases, with 9 bases left between them. Per the germline V gene, CDR1 is SQVTM and CDR2 is ANQGSEA. The CDR3 consists of 11 residues. This CDR3 is CSVDLGGEQYF. In DNA form, the CDR3 reads TGCAGCGTTGATCTCGGGGGCGAGCAGTACTTC.

This chain joins TRBV19 and TRBJ2-2, with D perhaps assigned TRBD1 or TRBD2 (6 bases each). V lost 6 bases and J 6 bases, leaving 17 bases between the germline ends. Germline loops: CDR1 LNHDA, CDR2 SQIVND (reference sequence). CDR3 length: 15 residues. CDR3 region: CASRTDRRGAGELFF. The CDR3, as DNA: TGTGCCAGTAGAACCGACAGGAGGGGGGCCGGGGAGCTGTTTTTT.

The gene calls are TRBV9 and TRBJ2-1; 9 bases are shared with TRBD2. This CDR3 region has 13 residues. J lost 9 bases, V lost 6 bases, and 7 bases had no gene match. Germline V gene lookup returns CDR1 SGDLS and CDR2 YYNGEE. CDR3 loop: CASNRGLAGEQFF. CDR3 coding DNA: TGTGCCAGCAACCGGGGACTAGCAGGTGAGCAGTTCTTC.

The chain recombines TRBV5-5 with TRBJ1-1; tentative D call: TRBD1 (6 bases). The ends were cut back, 1 base at V and 1 base at J, with 11 bases in the middle. The CDR3 loop spans 15 amino acids. CDR1 and CDR2 (germline): SGHKS, YYEKEE (reference sequence). The CDR3 sequence: CASSLFGQTNTEAFF. CDR3 DNA sequence: TGTGCCAGCAGCTTGTTTGGACAGACGAACACTGAAGCTTTCTTT.

The V gene is TRBV6-5, the J gene TRBJ2-1; 12 positions agree with TRBD2. J was trimmed by 5 bases and V by 10 bases; bases with no gene match: 6. CDR3 size: 14 residues. Germline CDR1 and CDR2: MNHEY and SVGAGI. The CDR3 loop reads CATNLAGGNNEQFF. The CDR3, as DNA: TGTGCCACCAACCTAGCGGGAGGGAACAATGAGCAGTTCTTC.

This rearrangement joins TRBV15 to TRBJ1-4, with unresolved D. The germline V and J ends were trimmed by 1 base and 8 bases, with 17 bases remaining between them. This CDR3 spans 16 amino acids. Per the germline V gene, CDR1 is LNHNV and CDR2 is YYDKDF (reference sequence). Here the CDR3 reads CATSRGSLRGGEKLFF. CDR3 DNA: TGTGCCACCAGCAGAGGTTCCCTTCGGGGTGGGGAAAAACTGTTTTTT.

The CDR3 DNA follows: TGTGCCAGCTCACCGGTCCTAGGGACTGAAGCTTTCTTT. It specifies CASSPVLGTEAFF. The chain combines TRBV18 with TRBJ1-1, with no clear D. V lost 3 bases to trimming and J lost 5 bases, with 10 bases between them. The germline V gene encodes CDR1 KGHSH and CDR2 LQKENI. The CDR3 is 13 amino acids. The entire variable domain, with the rest obtained from reference TRBV18 and TRBJ1-1, is as follows: NAGVMQNPRHLVRRRGQEARLRCSPMKGHSHVYWYRQLPEEGLKFMVYLQKENIIDESGMPKERFSAEFPKEGPSILRIQQVVRGDSAAYFCASSPVLGTEAFFGQGTRLTVV.

J is TRBJ1-1 and V is TRBV30; 8 nucleotides match TRBD1. CDR1 is GTSNPN and CDR2 is SVGIG in the germline V gene (reference sequence). The CDR3 extends over 13 amino acids. The V gene end was trimmed by 4 bases and the J gene end by 5 bases; junction bases not matched to a gene: 6. In DNA, the CDR3 is TGTGCCTGGAACCAAGACAGGGGAACTGAAGCTTTCTTT. As protein: CAWNQDRGTEAFF. Complete variable domain (other parts from reference TRBV30 and TRBJ1-1): SQTIHQWPATLVQPVGSPLSLECTVEGTSNPNLYWYRQAAGRGLQLLFYSVGIGQISSEVPQNLSASRPQDRQFILSSKKLLLSDSGFYLCAWNQDRGTEAFFGQGTRLTVV.

The CDR3 spells CASWLRQTGELFF. The CDR3 DNA reads TGTGCCAGCTGGCTACGTCAGACCGGGGAGCTGTTTTTT. The V gene is TRBV28, the J gene TRBJ2-2; D is undetermined. The CDR3 is 13 amino acids. The germline V and J ends were trimmed by 8 bases and 5 bases, with 12 bases remaining between them. CDR1 MDHEN and CDR2 SYDVKM come from the germline V gene.

This clone was detected only once. The chain combines TRBV18 with TRBJ1-2, with D possibly being TRBD1 (6 bases). The CDR3 covers 17 residues. The V end lost 2 bases, the J end lost 8 bases, and 24 bases lay between the germline ends. Germline V CDR1 and CDR2: KGHSH, LQKENI. CDR3: CASSPTAMLQGGHGYTF. In DNA, the CDR3 is TGTGCCAGCTCACCAACCGCCATGTTACAGGGAGGACACGGCTACACCTTC.

This chain uses TRBV7-7 with TRBJ2-2; no firm D call. Germline lookup yields CDR1 SSHAT and CDR2 FNYEAQ (reference sequence). This CDR3 spans 14 amino acids. V was trimmed by 8 bases and J by 1 base, leaving 11 bases between them. In DNA form, the CDR3 reads TGTGCCAGCGCAAGGGATTTGAACACCGGGGAGCTGTTTTTT. Translated, it gives CASARDLNTGELFF. Complete variable domain (other parts from reference TRBV7-7 and TRBJ2-2): GAGVSQSPRYKVTKRGQDVTLRCDPISSHATLYWYQQALGQGPEFLTYFNYEAQPDKSGLPSDRFSAERPEGSISTLTIQRTEQRDSAMYRCASARDLNTGELFFGEGSRLTVL.

V gene TRBV14 combines with J gene TRBJ1-2, with 8 bases aligning to TRBD1. CDR3 length equals 16 residues. Germline loops: CDR1 SGHDN, CDR2 FVKESK. The trim removed 1 base at V and 3 bases at J, leaving 7 bases unmatched. CDR3 coding DNA: TGTGCCAGCAGCCAAGCGCAGGGGGCTTTGGACTATGGCTACACCTTC. It translates to CASSQAQGALDYGYTF.

The J gene is TRBJ1-2, the V gene TRBV5-6; 10 bases line up with TRBD1. Germline loops: CDR1 SGHDT, CDR2 YYEEEE. CDR3 length equals 16 residues. The trim removed 4 bases at V and 4 bases at J, leaving 10 bases unmatched. The CDR3 nucleotides read TGTGCCAGCAGCACGACGGGGGGGACAGGGGCCTATGGCTACACCTTC. Its protein is CASSTTGGTGAYGYTF.

The V and J genes are TRBV11-2 and TRBJ2-1, with TRBD1 identical over 9 bases. CDR1 and CDR2 (germline): SGHAT, FQNNGV. The CDR3 totals 16 residues. V lost 5 bases to trimming and J lost 8 bases; unmatched junction nucleotides: 13. The CDR3 sequence is CASSRPGTGLHDEQFF. CDR3 nucleotide sequence: TGTGCCAGCAGCCGTCCCGGGACAGGGCTACACGATGAGCAGTTCTTC.

This chain links TRBV2 with TRBJ1-1; D is ambiguous. V shed 7 bases and J shed 1 base, with 4 bases lying between them. The germline V gene has CDR1 SNHLY and CDR2 FYNNEI. The CDR3 totals 11 residues. The CDR3 loop reads CASTGNTEAFF. Written as DNA, the CDR3 is TGTGCCAGCACAGGGAACACTGAAGCTTTCTTT.

The chain employs TRBV7-2 and TRBJ2-3; 14 positions match TRBD2. From germline, CDR1 is SGHTA and CDR2 FQGNSA. With V trimmed by 5 bases and J by 0 bases, 7 bases remained unmatched. This CDR3 region has 18 residues. CDR3 sequence: CASSPRGLAGVSTDTQYF. In DNA form, the CDR3 reads TGTGCCAGCAGCCCACGGGGACTAGCGGGAGTCAGCACAGATACGCAGTATTTT.

The chain couples TRBV19 to TRBJ1-1; D gene unclear. The CDR3 extends over 14 amino acids. With 3 bases removed from V and 3 bases from J, the gap between germline ends came to 11 bases. CDR1 and CDR2 (germline): LNHDA, SQIVND (reference sequence). The CDR3 DNA is TGTGCCAGTAGTATGGGGATGGTTCACACTGAAGCTTTCTTT. Encoded protein: CASSMGMVHTEAFF. The complete variable domain, with remaining parts taken from reference TRBV19 and TRBJ1-1, reads DGGITQSPKYLFRKEGQNVTLSCEQNLNHDAMYWYRQDPGQGLRLIYYSQIVNDFQKGDIAEGYSVSREKKESFPLTVTSAQKNPTAFYLCASSMGMVHTEAFFGQGTRLTVV.

V and J are TRBV28 and TRBJ2-7; D is unclear. V shed 7 bases and J shed 4 bases, with 23 bases lying between them. The CDR3 has 16 amino acids. Germline lookup yields CDR1 MDHEN and CDR2 SYDVKM. CDR3 in amino acids: CASTPWQVQIKYEQYF. CDR3 DNA: TGTGCCAGCACCCCCTGGCAGGTGCAAATCAAATACGAGCAGTACTTC.

The J gene is TRBJ2-3, the V gene TRBV7-6; D call uncertain. Per germline, CDR1 SGHVS and CDR2 FNYEAQ. V lost 5 bases and J 4 bases, leaving 10 bases between the germline ends. The CDR3 loop spans 13 amino acids. The DNA of the CDR3 is TGTGCCAGCAGCCCCCGGGCGGCAGATACGCAGTATTTT. Its protein product is CASSPRAADTQYF. Variable domain in full (rest from reference TRBV7-6 and TRBJ2-3): GAGVSQSPRYKVTKRGQDVALRCDPISGHVSLYWYRQALGQGPEFLTYFNYEAQQDKSGLPNDRFSAERPEGSISTLTIQRTEQRDSAMYRCASSPRAADTQYFGPGTRLTVL.

The chain uses TRBV5-1 and TRBJ1-1, with 7 bases that match TRBD1. V dropped 0 bases and J dropped 5; count of bases not matched to a gene: 4. In germline, CDR1 is SGHRS, CDR2 YFSETQ. The CDR3 is 14 residues long. The CDR3 nucleotides read TGCGCCAGCAGCTTGGGGACAGGCCTGACTGAAGCTTTCTTT. This gives the protein CASSLGTGLTEAFF.

The chain links TRBV4-2 to TRBJ2-3, with D perhaps TRBD2 (6 bases). The CDR3 consists of 19 residues. The V end lost 0 bases, the J end lost 3 bases, and 22 bases lay between the germline ends. In germline, CDR1 is LGHNA, CDR2 YNFKEQ. The DNA for the CDR3 is TGTGCCAGCAGCCAAGACAATGCGGGGTACGGAATCGGTACAGATACGCAGTATTTT. Protein product: CASSQDNAGYGIGTDTQYF.

This clone was observed once. The J gene is TRBJ2-5, the V gene TRBV27, with 11 bases matching TRBD2. The CDR3 has 15 amino acids. Germline lookup yields CDR1 MNHEY and CDR2 SMNVEV (reference sequence). With V trimmed by 3 bases and J by 7 bases, 7 bases remained unmatched. In DNA, the CDR3 is TGTGCCAGCAGTTTCGCTAGCGGGGGGTACGGGACCCAGTACTTC. Its protein is CASSFASGGYGTQYF.

The gene calls are TRBV11-2 and TRBJ1-4; D is unclear. Germline assignment: CDR1 SGHAT and CDR2 FQNNGV. The germline V and J ends were trimmed by 1 base and 5 bases, with 11 bases remaining between them. This CDR3 has 15 amino acids. In nucleotides, the CDR3 is TGTGCCAGCAGCTTAGTGATAGCAGAAAATGAAAAACTGTTTTTT. It yields the protein CASSLVIAENEKLFF.

The V and J genes are TRBV7-9 and TRBJ2-7; the match to TRBD1 covers 8 bases. The CDR3 totals 13 residues. The ends lost 5 bases at V and 5 bases at J; junction bases unmatched: 5. Germline V gives CDR1 SEHNR, CDR2 FQNEAQ (reference sequence). The CDR3 DNA is TGTGCCAGCAGCCCGGACAGGGTCCACGAGCAGTACTTC. This codes for CASSPDRVHEQYF.

The rearrangement links TRBV27 to TRBJ2-3; 12 bases map to TRBD2. This CDR3 has 16 amino acids. The J segment lost 2 bases and the V segment lost 6 bases, leaving 6 bases of the junction unmatched. Germline CDR1 is MNHEY and CDR2 is SMNVEV (reference sequence). CDR3 DNA sequence: TGTGCCAGCAGCCGGCTAGCGGGAGGGACCACAGATACGCAGTATTTT. It codes for CASSRLAGGTTDTQYF.

As DNA, the CDR3 is TGTGCTAGTGGTTTGGTACTGGGGACAGGGACTTTGAACACTGAAGCTTTCTTT. Translated, it gives CASGLVLGTGTLNTEAFF. The chain carries TRBV12-5 and TRBJ1-1, with 9 bases aligning to TRBD1. CDR1 is LGHNT and CDR2 is FRNRAP in the germline V gene. The CDR3 covers 18 residues. J lost 0 bases, V lost 0 bases, and 8 bases had no gene match.